One sample yielded the 17 T cell receptor beta chains listed below, sequenced in a study of T cells in Graves' hyperthyroidism and ophthalmopathy. Amplified TCR beta CDR3 regions came from RNA transcripts. The HTBI primer set was used in a first-round RT-PCR of the TCR CDR3. TCRdb ran MiXCR on the multiplex PCR reads and lists one entry per CDR3 protein. This table has a few hundred thousand distinct CDR3 sequences, 35% to 55% appearing once. Sequencing was performed on peripheral blood or thyroid tissue (not recorded which). The receptor set was obtained from a woman aged 18-30 years with Graves' hyperthyroidism.

The chain has TRBV19 and TRBJ1-1, with D possibly being TRBD1 (6 bases). Germline V gene lookup returns CDR1 LNHDA and CDR2 SQIVND (reference sequence). The CDR3 sequence is 14 residues long. Trimming took off 5 bases at V and 1 base at J, with 11 bases between the two ends. CDR3 DNA sequence: TGTGCCAGTAGTTTGGGACATTGGAACACTGAAGCTTTCTTT. Translated: CASSLGHWNTEAFF.

This clonotype was recorded many times. V and J are TRBV2 and TRBJ1-2; a possible D gene is TRBD1 (5 bases). The CDR3 loop spans 13 amino acids. The germline gives CDR1 SNHLY, CDR2 FYNNEI. V lost 1 base and J 4 bases, leaving 7 bases between the germline ends. The CDR3 region has the DNA TGTGCCAGCAGTGAAGACAGGTTCTATGGCTACACCTTC. Residues: CASSEDRFYGYTF.

The chain couples TRBV2 to TRBJ2-7; D may be TRBD2 (5 bases). The germline V gene encodes CDR1 SNHLY and CDR2 FYNNEI. The CDR3 contains 13 residues. V was cut by 5 bases and J by 8 bases, with 16 bases left in between. The CDR3 DNA reads as TGTGCCAGCAGTCGGGAAGATCAGCCCCAGCAGTACTTC. It codes for CASSREDQPQQYF.

Remarks on this clonotype: The junction differs from germline at one of its ends, possibly a read error. The rearrangement links TRBV10-3 to TRBJ1-4; D is unclear. Looked up from germline, CDR1 is ENHRY and CDR2 is SYGVKD. This CDR3 has 14 amino acids. This chain's CDR3 is CAISSTTANGKLLF. The CDR3 coding sequence is TGTGCCATCAGTTCAACGACGGCAAATGGAAAACTGCTTTTT.

This CDR3 is CASSQGQGGHQPQHF. CDR3 sequence (DNA): TGTGCCAGCAGTCAGGGACAGGGCGGTCATCAGCCCCAGCATTTT. The rearrangement joins TRBV12-3 or TRBV12-4 to TRBJ1-5; 9 positions agree with TRBD1. The CDR3 has 15 amino acids. The V segment lost 5 bases and the J segment 5 bases; nucleotides outside the gene matches: 7.

The CDR3: CASSFLARSSYEQYF. The CDR3 DNA reads as TGTGCCAGCAGTTTCTTAGCCAGGAGCTCCTACGAGCAGTACTTC. V is TRBV2 and J is TRBJ2-7; no reliable D call. The CDR3 is 15 residues long. Trimming pared 5 bases from V and 0 bases from J, leaving 14 bases between. Germline V gene lookup returns CDR1 SNHLY and CDR2 FYNNEI.

V gene TRBV24-1 combines with J gene TRBJ1-1, with D unclear. V dropped 5 bases and J dropped 3 bases, with 18 bases sitting between them. Germline-derived CDR1 and CDR2 are KGHDR and SFDVKD. This CDR3 is built from 16 residues. The CDR3 sequence: CATSGRGLLRDTEAFF. The CDR3 DNA reads as TGTGCCACCAGTGGCCGAGGGCTCCTTCGGGACACTGAAGCTTTCTTT.

The sample holds a few counts of this clonotype. J is TRBJ2-5 and V is TRBV7-8; no firm D call. Germline-derived CDR1 and CDR2 are SGHVS and FQNEAQ. V gave up 5 bases and J gave up 1 base, with 14 bases separating them. The CDR3 has 15 residues. The CDR3 here is CASSPSQASQETQYF. The CDR3 DNA reads as TGTGCCAGCAGCCCATCGCAGGCAAGCCAAGAGACCCAGTACTTC.

The chain is built from TRBV9 and TRBJ2-7; D is possibly TRBD2 (5 bases). The CDR3 is 16 amino acids. The germline CDR1 and CDR2 sequences are SGDLS and YYNGEE. Trimming took off 4 bases at V and 4 bases at J, with 21 bases between the two ends. CDR3 sequence reads: CASSLPVTDLGYEQYF. As DNA, the CDR3 is TGTGCCAGCAGCTTGCCGGTCACGGACTTGGGATACGAGCAGTACTTC.

In its sample, this clonotype was seen many times. This chain links TRBV2 with TRBJ1-5; perhaps TRBD1 as D (5 bases). CDR3 length: 15 amino acids. CDR1 and CDR2 (germline): SNHLY, FYNNEI. Between the trimmed V and J ends, which lost 6 bases and 4 bases, there was a span of 16 bases. CDR3 protein: CASSESEWGNQPQHF. Here the CDR3 DNA reads TGTGCCAGCAGCGAGTCCGAATGGGGGAATCAGCCCCAGCATTTT.

The chain links TRBV15 to TRBJ2-5; 10 bases map to TRBD2. The CDR3 is 13 residues long. The germline V gene has CDR1 LNHNV and CDR2 YYDKDF (reference sequence). V lost 8 bases and J lost 5; bases outside the gene matches: 5. The CDR3 is CATEREGLETQYF. Here the CDR3 DNA reads TGTGCCACCGAGCGGGAGGGCCTGGAGACCCAGTACTTC.

In DNA, the CDR3 is TGTGCCAGTAGTACCACCGGGGCCGTGAACACTGAAGCTTTCTTT. It yields the protein CASSTTGAVNTEAFF. V and J are TRBV19 and TRBJ1-1, with TRBD1 as a possible D gene (5 bases). Trimming left V 4 bases short and J 0 bases short, with 12 bases between. Germline CDR1 LNHDA, CDR2 SQIVND (reference sequence). The length of the CDR3 is 15 residues.

The chain carries TRBV7-9 and TRBJ2-2; the D call may be TRBD1 or TRBD2 (5 bases each). V was clipped by 5 bases and J by 0 bases, with 19 bases between them. The CDR3 has 18 amino acids. Germline CDR1 and CDR2: SEHNR and FQNEAQ (reference sequence). DNA for the CDR3: TGTGCCAGCAGCCATCCGGGGCGGGTATTTCCGAACACCGGGGAGCTGTTTTTT. Amino acids: CASSHPGRVFPNTGELFF.

Concerning this clonotype itself: Possible read error: a much larger clone is one base away. V usage is TRBV10-3 and J usage is TRBJ2-5, with 9 bases that match TRBD2. Looked up from germline, CDR1 is ENHRY and CDR2 is SYGVKD. The CDR3 loop spans 17 amino acids. CDR3 loop: CAIREGTGTSLQEAQYF. The DNA for the CDR3 is TGTGCCATCAGGGAGGGGACCGGGACTAGCCTTCAAGAGGCCCAGTACTTC.

The genes are TRBV6-4 and TRBJ2-7; either TRBD1 or TRBD2 may supply D (5 bases each). The CDR3 length is 15 residues. Germline V gene data show CDR1 as MRHNA and CDR2 as SNTAGT. V lost 5 bases and J lost 2, with 16 bases in between. The CDR3 sequence: CASSYGGGTTYEQYF. CDR3 sequence (DNA): TGTGCCAGCAGTTACGGTGGGGGAACCACCTACGAGCAGTACTTC.

The genes are TRBV2 and TRBJ1-2, with 11 bases lining up with TRBD1. V trimming: 8 bases; J trimming: 4 bases; junction bases outside the gene matches: 9. CDR3 length equals 15 residues. From germline, CDR1 is SNHLY and CDR2 FYNNEI. CDR3 amino acids: CASVQGQGAAYGYTF. CDR3 DNA sequence: TGTGCCAGCGTTCAAGGACAGGGGGCCGCCTATGGCTACACCTTC.

CDR3 nucleotide sequence: TGTGCCAGCAGCAACCGGGACAGGGGGGATGGCTACACCTTC. Translated, it gives CASSNRDRGDGYTF. The chain links TRBV7-2 to TRBJ1-2, with 11 bases identical to TRBD1. V dropped 5 bases and J dropped 6; count of bases not matched to a gene: 5. The CDR3 totals 14 residues. Germline CDR1 SGHTA, CDR2 FQGNSA.